This TCR beta chain was observed in a study of identical twins (TCRdb year 2016). Concerning the study at large: TCR alpha and beta repertoires from monozygotic twins, unrelated adults of various ages and cord blood were deep-sequenced to test whether fetal clonotypes persist. To rule out contamination, replicate twin experiments were performed at different times with different library preparation protocols. The paper as a whole reports these results and caveats: Compared with coincidental sharing between unrelated individuals, out-of-frame TCR alpha sequences shared between twins showed an excess of sequences with low generation probability. Excess twin sharing in beta out-of-frame sequences was weaker because fewer shared sequences lowered the signal-to-noise ratio. In monozygotic twins, out-of-frame TCR alpha sharing was systematically underestimated by recombination models, although the models agreed with sharing between unrelated individuals. Because the same donors could not be followed over many years, conclusions were based on cross-sectional statistical analysis. Zero-insertion analyses could be partly confounded by invariant T cells such as MAIT and iNKT, though diverse VJ usage argued against such confounding for most clonotypes. Abundant cord blood beta clonotypes carried fewer insertions; young adult naive repertoires showed a weaker similar trend, while memory repertoires showed none.

The CDR3 has 15 amino acids, counting the end cysteine and phenylalanine. Solely the CDR3 DNA is kept, with 45 bases framed from the first base. Per the germline V gene, MDHEN is the CDR1 and SYDVKM is the CDR2. The germline V and J ends show losses of 5 bases and 6 bases respectively, and no gene match explains 9 bases of the junction. Every donor was a healthy Caucasian. Three pairs of female monozygotic twins, all aged about 18 to 29 years, were included in the twin cohort. Miltenyi CD45RO+ enrichment and human naive T-cell isolation kits were used to isolate memory (CD45RO+) and naive T cells from PBMC. As regards this clonotype: Its binding antigen is unknown. Base qualities are not recorded, but no much larger clone differs from it by a single base.

Library preparation employed 5' RACE. Sequencing instrument: Illumina HiSeq 2000. Template switching introduced a universal primer binding site; the final cDNA contained a unique molecular identifier, enabling accurate counting of TCR cDNA molecules. Specific primers in the conserved constant-segment region were used to synthesize first-strand cDNA for the TCR alpha and beta chains. Each cDNA library was double barcoded, with a SMART-Mk sample barcode plus Illumina barcodes, to control for contamination. Two successive PCR steps introduced TruSeq adapter sequences along with Illumina sample barcodes. The TCR alpha and beta cDNA libraries were sequenced on the Illumina HiSeq platform using custom primers. Under the source paper's analysis protocol: MiGEC was used to process raw reads and extract unique molecular identifiers, and MiXCR was used to find CDR3 positions. For each individual, recombination models were inferred using an EM algorithm with the repgenHMM and IGoR tools. Shared clonotypes were analyzed with the tcR package in R, and sharing was normalized by the product of cloneset sizes. To study raw recombination without the effects of thymic and clonal selection, out-of-frame nonproductive sequences were analyzed. In TCRdb, the public reads were trimmed at Q25 with fastp and aligned with MiXCR, with productive beta chains retained. A single entry per CDR3 protein holds the most common genes and DNA from its merged rows. These V and J calls originate from TCRdb's pipeline instead of the authors' own analysis. The sample profile shows under 300,000 distinct CDR3 sequences; 10% to 15% of them were found once. The ten largest clones capture roughly 3.7% of the sample.

This sample also belongs to another study, concerning yellow fever vaccine responses in identical twins. The second publication reports: The T cell response to vaccination in identical twins was reported by the authors to appear partly convergent and partly personalized. Focusing on identical twins, the study followed the T cell clones that responded to the vaccine, and did so with precision.

The sequence links TRBV28 to TRBJ2-7, and 11 junctional nucleotides match TRBD2. The sequenced material came from memory (CD45RO+) T cells sorted from blood. The sample's cell subset or site label, decoded: CD45RO+ enriched T cells. The source of this sequence is a woman aged 18-29 years in good health. The DNA is TGTGCCAGCAGTCGAGCGACTAGCGGGGTCGGCGAGCAGTACTTC. Translated, it reads CASSRATSGVGEQYF. The CDR3, completed at both ends by the reference TRBV28 and TRBJ2-7 genes, gives the full variable domain DVKVTQSSRYLVKRTGEKVFLECVQDMDHENMFWYRQDPGLGLRLIYFSYDVKMKEKGDIPEGYSVSREKKERFSLILESASTNQTSMYLCASSRATSGVGEQYFGPGTRLTVT.